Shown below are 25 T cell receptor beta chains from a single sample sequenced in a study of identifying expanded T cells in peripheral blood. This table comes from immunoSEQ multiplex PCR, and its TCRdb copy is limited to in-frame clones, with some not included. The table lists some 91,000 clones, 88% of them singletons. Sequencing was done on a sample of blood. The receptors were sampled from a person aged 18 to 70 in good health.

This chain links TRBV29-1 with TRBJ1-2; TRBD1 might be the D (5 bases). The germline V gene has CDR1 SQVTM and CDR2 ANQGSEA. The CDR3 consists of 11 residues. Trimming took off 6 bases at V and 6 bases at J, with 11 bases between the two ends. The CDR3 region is CSVGRGDGYTF. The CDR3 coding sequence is TGCAGCGTAGGACGGGGCGATGGCTACACCTTC. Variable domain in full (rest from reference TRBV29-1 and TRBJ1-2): SAVISQKPSRDICQRGTSLTIQCQVDSQVTMMFWYRQQPGQSLTLIATANQGSEATYESGFVIDKFPISRPNLTFSTLTVSNMSPEDSSIYLCSVGRGDGYTFGSGTRLTVV.

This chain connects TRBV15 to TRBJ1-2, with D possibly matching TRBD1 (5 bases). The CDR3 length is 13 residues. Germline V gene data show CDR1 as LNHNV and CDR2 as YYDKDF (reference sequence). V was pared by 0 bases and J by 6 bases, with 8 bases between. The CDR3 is CATSRDRGDGYTF. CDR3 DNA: TGTGCCACCAGCAGAGATCGAGGGGATGGCTACACCTTC.

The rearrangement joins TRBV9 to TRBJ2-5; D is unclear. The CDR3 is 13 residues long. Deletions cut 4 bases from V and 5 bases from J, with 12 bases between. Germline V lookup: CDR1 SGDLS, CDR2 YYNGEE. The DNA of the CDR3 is TGTGCCAGCAGCAAATACGCGGCGGAGACCCAGTACTTC. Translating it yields CASSKYAAETQYF. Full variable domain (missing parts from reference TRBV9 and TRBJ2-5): DSGVTQTPKHLITATGQRVTLRCSPRSGDLSVYWYQQSLDQGLQFLIQYYNGEERAKGNILERFSAQQFPDLHSELNLSSLELGDSALYFCASSKYAAETQYFGPGTRLLVL.

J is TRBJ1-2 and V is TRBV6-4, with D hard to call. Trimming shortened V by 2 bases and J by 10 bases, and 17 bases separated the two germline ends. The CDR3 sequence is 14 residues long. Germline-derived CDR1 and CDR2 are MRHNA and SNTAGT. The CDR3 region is CASSDGLGSRYYTF. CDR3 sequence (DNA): TGTGCCAGCAGTGACGGGTTGGGGAGCCGGTACTACACCTTC.

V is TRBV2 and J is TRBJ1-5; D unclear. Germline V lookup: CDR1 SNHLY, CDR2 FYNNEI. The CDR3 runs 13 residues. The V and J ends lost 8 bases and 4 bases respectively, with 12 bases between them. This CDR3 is CASVGRENQPQHF. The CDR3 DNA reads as TGTGCCAGCGTGGGCAGAGAGAATCAGCCCCAGCATTTT.

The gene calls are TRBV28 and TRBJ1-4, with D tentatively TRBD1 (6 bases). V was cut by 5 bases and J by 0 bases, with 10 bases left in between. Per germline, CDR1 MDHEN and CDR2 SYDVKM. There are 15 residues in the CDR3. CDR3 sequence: CASSIRGATNEKLFF. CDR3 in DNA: TGTGCCAGCAGTATCAGGGGAGCAACTAATGAAAAACTGTTTTTT.

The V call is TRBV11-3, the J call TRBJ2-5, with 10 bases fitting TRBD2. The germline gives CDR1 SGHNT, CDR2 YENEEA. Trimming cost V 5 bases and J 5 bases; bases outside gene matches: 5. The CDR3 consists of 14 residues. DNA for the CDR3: TGTGCCAGCAGCCCGAGCGGGGGGGGCGAGACCCAGTACTTC. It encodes CASSPSGGGETQYF.

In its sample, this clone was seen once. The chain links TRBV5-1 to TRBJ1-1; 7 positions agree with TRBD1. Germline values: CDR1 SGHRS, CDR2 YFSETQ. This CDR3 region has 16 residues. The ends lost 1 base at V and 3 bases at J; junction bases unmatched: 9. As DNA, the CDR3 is TGCGCCAGCAGCTTGTCATCCGAGGGGGCATACACTGAAGCTTTCTTT. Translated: CASSLSSEGAYTEAFF.

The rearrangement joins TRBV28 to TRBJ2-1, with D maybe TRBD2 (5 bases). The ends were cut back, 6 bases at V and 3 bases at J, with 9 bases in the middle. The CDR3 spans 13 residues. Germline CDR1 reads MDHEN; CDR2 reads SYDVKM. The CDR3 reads CASRGAVYNEQFF. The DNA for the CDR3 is TGTGCCAGCAGAGGAGCGGTCTACAATGAGCAGTTCTTC.

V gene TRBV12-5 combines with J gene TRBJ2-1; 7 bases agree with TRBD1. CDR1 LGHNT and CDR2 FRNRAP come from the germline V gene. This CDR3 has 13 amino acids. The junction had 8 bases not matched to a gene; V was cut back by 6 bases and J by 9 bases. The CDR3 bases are TGTGCTAGTGGCCTAACAGGGGCGGGTGAGCAGTTCTTC. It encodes CASGLTGAGEQFF.

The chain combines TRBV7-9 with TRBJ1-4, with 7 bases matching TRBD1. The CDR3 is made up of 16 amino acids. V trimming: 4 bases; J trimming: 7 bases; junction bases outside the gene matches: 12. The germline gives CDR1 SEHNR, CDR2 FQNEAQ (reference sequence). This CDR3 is CASSSHLTGWVEKLFF. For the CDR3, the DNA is TGTGCCAGCAGCTCGCACTTGACAGGGTGGGTTGAAAAACTGTTTTTT.

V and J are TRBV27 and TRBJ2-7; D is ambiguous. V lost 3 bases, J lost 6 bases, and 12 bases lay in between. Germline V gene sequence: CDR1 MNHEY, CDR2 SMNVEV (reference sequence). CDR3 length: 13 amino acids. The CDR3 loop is CASSFHPQPEQYF. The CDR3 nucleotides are TGTGCCAGCAGTTTTCACCCCCAGCCCGAGCAGTACTTC.

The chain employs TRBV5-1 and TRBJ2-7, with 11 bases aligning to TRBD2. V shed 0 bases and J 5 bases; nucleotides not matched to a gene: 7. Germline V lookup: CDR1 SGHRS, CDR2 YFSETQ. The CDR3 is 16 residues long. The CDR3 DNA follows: TGCGCCAGCAGCTTGGTCGGTAGCGGGAGGGCTCACGAGCAGTACTTC. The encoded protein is CASSLVGSGRAHEQYF.

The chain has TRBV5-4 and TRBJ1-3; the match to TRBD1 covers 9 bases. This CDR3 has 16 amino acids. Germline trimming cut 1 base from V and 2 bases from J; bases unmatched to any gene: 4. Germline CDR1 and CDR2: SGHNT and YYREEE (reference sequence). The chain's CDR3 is CASSLTGTGTGNTIYF. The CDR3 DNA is TGTGCCAGCAGCTTGACCGGGACAGGGACTGGAAACACCATATATTTT.

The CDR3 DNA sequence: TGTGCCAGCAGTATGGACAGAACTAATGAAAAACTGTTTTTT. This sequence encodes CASSMDRTNEKLFF. V gene TRBV28 combines with J gene TRBJ1-4; D is possibly TRBD1 (6 bases). The CDR3 length is 14 residues. Germline V gene lookup returns CDR1 MDHEN and CDR2 SYDVKM. V gave up 5 bases and J gave up 1 base, with 8 bases separating them.

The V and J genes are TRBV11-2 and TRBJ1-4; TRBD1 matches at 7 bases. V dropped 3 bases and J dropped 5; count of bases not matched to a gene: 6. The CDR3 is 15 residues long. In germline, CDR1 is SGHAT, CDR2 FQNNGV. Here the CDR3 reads CASSFRGQKNEKLFF. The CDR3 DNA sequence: TGTGCCAGCAGCTTCCGGGGACAGAAAAATGAAAAACTGTTTTTT.

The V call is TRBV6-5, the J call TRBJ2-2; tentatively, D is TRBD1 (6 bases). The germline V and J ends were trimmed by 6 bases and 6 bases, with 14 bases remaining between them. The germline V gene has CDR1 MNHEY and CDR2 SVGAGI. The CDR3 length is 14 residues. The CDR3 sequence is CASSQGRSAGELFF. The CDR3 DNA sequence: TGTGCCAGCAGCCAGGGGAGATCCGCCGGGGAGCTGTTTTTT.

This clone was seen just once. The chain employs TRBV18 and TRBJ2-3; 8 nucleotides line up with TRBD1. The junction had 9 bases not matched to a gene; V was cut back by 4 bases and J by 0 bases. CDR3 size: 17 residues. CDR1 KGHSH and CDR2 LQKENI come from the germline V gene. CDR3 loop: CASSLLQGVPSTDTQYF. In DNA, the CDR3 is TGTGCCAGCTCACTATTACAGGGGGTGCCTAGCACAGATACGCAGTATTTT.

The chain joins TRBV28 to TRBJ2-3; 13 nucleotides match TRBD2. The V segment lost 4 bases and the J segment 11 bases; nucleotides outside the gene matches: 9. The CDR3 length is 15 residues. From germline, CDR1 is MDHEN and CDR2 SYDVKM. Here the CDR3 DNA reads TGTGCCAGCAGTTCCCCGACTAGCGGGAGGAGGGAGCAGTATTTT. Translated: CASSSPTSGRREQYF.

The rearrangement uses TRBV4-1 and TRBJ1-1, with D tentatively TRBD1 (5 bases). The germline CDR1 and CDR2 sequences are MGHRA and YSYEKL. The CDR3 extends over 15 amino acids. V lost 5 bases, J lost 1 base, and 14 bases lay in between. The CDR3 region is CASSLSQGPNTEAFF. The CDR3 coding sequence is TGCGCCAGCAGCTTATCTCAGGGACCGAACACTGAAGCTTTCTTT.

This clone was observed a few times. CDR3 sequence: CASSAPSGTQGYEQYF. The CDR3 DNA follows: TGTGCCAGCAGTGCCCCTAGCGGGACACAAGGCTACGAGCAGTACTTC. The chain recombines TRBV6-1 with TRBJ2-7, with 9 bases aligning to TRBD2. This CDR3 spans 16 amino acids. CDR1 and CDR2 (germline): MNHNS, SASEGT. The V segment lost 4 bases and the J segment 3 bases; nucleotides outside the gene matches: 10.

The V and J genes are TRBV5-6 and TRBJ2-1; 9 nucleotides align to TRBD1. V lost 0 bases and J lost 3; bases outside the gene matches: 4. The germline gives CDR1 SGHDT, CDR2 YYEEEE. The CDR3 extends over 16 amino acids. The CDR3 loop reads CASSLVGQGIYNEQFF. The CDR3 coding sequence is TGTGCCAGCAGCTTGGTGGGACAGGGAATCTACAATGAGCAGTTCTTC.

The CDR3 is CASRQTSGKQETQYF. The CDR3, as DNA: TGTGCCAGCAGGCAGACTAGCGGGAAACAAGAGACCCAGTACTTC. This sequence joins TRBV7-9 and TRBJ2-5; 11 positions match TRBD2. This CDR3 comprises 15 residues. Germline CDR1 and CDR2: SEHNR and FQNEAQ (reference sequence). The junction had 5 bases not matched to a gene; V was cut back by 6 bases and J by 2 bases.

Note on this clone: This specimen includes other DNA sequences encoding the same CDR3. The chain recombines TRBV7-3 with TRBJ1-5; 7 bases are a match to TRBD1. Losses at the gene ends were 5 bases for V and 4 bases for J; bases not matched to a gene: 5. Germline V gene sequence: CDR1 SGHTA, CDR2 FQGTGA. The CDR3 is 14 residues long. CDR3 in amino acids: CASSPQGGNQPQHF. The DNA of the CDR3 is TGTGCCAGCAGCCCCCAGGGGGGAAATCAGCCCCAGCATTTT.

The CDR3 is CASSFKKVNTGELFF. The CDR3 nucleotides are TGTGCCAGCAGCTTTAAGAAAGTTAACACCGGGGAGCTGTTTTTT. This chain joins TRBV5-4 and TRBJ2-2; D remains unclear. This CDR3 region has 15 residues. V lost 2 bases, J lost 2 bases, and 10 bases lay in between. From germline, CDR1 is SGHNT and CDR2 YYREEE (reference sequence).